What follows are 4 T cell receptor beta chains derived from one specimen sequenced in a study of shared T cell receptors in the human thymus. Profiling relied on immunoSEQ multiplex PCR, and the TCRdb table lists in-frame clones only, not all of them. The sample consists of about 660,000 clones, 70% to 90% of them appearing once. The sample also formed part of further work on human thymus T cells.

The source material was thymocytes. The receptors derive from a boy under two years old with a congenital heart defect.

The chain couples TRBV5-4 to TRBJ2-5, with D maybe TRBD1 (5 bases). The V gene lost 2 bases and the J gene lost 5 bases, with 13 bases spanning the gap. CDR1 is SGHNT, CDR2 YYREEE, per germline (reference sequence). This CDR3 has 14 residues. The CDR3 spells CASSLRLPGETQYF. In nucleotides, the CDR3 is TGTGCCAGCAGCTTAAGGCTCCCAGGGGAGACCCAGTACTTC.

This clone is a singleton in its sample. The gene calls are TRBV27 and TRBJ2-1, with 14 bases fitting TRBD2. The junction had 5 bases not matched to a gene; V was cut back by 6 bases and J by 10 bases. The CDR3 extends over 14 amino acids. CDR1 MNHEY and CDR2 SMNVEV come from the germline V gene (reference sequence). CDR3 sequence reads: CASRTGLAGVEQFF. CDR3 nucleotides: TGTGCCAGCAGGACGGGACTAGCGGGAGTGGAGCAGTTCTTC.

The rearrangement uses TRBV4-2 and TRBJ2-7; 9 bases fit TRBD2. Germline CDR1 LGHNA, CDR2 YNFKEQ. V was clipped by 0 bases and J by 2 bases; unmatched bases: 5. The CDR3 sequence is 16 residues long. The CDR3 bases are TGTGCCAGCAGCCAAGATGAGGCTAGCGGGGCCTACGAGCAGTACTTC. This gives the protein CASSQDEASGAYEQYF.

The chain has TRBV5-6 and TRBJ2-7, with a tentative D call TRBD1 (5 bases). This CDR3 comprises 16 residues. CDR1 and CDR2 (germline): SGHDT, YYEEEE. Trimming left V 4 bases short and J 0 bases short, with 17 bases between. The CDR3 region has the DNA TGTGCCAGCAGCAGGGGCCTCACGCTGAGCTCCTACGAGCAGTACTTC. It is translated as CASSRGLTLSSYEQYF.